Detailed here is one TCR beta chain. Additional DNA sequences in this sample encode the identical CDR3. The sample is drawn from a study of blood T cell repertoires in COVID-19. Overall study context: The United States, Italy and Spain were the sources of the acute and convalescent COVID-19 samples. T cells, B-cell-depleted T cells, or PBMCs supplied cDNA or gDNA.

TCRdb's copy holds only in-frame clones and misses some; the assay was immunoSEQ multiplex PCR. The sample carries more than 200,000 clones, 84% recorded once. J was trimmed by 5 bases and V by 1 base; bases with no gene match: 7. This CDR3 region has 16 residues. The germline V gene encodes CDR1 SGHAT and CDR2 FQDESV (reference sequence). This TCR was sampled from a man aged 55 to 69 with acute or convalescent COVID-19. The V call is TRBV11-1, the J call TRBJ2-5, with 10 nucleotides matching TRBD1. Material: peripheral blood. The CDR3 region has the DNA TGTGCCAGCAGCTTAGGACAGGGGGCTAATATGGAGACCCAGTACTTC. It is translated as CASSLGQGANMETQYF.